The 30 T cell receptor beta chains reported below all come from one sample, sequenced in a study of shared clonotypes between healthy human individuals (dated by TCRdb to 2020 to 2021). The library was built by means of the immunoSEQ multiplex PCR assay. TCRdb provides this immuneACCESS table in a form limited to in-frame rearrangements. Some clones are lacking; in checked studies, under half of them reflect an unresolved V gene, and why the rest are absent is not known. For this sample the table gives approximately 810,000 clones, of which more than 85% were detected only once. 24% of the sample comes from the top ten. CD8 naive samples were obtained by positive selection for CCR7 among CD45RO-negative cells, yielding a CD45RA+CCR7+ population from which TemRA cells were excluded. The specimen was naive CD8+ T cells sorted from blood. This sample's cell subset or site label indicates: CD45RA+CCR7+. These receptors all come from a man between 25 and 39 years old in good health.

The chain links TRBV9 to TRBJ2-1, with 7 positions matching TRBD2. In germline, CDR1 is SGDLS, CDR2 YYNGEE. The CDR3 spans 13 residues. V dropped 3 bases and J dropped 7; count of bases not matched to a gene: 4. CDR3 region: CASSESGGNEQFF. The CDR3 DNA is TGTGCCAGCAGCGAATCGGGAGGTAATGAGCAGTTCTTC.

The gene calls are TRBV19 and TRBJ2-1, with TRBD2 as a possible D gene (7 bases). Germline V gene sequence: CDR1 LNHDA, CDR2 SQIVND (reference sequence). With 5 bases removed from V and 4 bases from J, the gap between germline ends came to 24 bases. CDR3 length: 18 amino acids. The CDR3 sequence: CASSGGGSVAFKYNEQFF. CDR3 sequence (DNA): TGTGCCAGTAGTGGGGGGGGCAGTGTGGCCTTCAAATACAATGAGCAGTTCTTC.

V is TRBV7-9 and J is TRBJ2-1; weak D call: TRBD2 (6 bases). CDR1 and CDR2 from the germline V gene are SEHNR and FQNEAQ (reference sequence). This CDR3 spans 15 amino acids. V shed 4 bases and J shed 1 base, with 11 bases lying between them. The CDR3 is CASSSPRGSYNEQFF. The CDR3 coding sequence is TGTGCCAGCAGCTCGCCCCGGGGGTCCTACAATGAGCAGTTCTTC.

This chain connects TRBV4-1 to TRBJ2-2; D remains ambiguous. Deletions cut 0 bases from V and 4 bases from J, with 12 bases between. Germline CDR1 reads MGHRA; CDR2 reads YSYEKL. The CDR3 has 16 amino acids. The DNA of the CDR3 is TGCGCCAGCAGCCAAGAGCCGGGCCTTCCCACCGGGGAGCTGTTTTTT. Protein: CASSQEPGLPTGELFF.

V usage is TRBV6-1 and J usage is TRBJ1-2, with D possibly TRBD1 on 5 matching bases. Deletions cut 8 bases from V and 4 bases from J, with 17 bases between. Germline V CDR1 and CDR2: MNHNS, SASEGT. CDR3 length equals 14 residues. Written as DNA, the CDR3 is TGTGCCAGCGCCCTAGGGGAGGTCCTCTATGGCTACACCTTC. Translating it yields CASALGEVLYGYTF.

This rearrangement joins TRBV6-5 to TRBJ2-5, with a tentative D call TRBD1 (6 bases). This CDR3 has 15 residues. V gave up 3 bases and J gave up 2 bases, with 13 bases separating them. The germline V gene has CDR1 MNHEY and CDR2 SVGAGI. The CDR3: CASSYFGTSQETQYF. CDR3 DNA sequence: TGTGCCAGCAGTTATTTCGGGACAAGTCAAGAGACCCAGTACTTC.

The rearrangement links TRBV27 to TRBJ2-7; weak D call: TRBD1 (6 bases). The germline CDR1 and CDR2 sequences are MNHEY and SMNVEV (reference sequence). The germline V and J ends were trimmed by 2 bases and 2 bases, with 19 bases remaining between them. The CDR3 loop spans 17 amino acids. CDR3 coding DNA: TGTGCCAGCAGTTTAGGGGTGTCATGGGGGCGCGCCTACGAGCAGTACTTC. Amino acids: CASSLGVSWGRAYEQYF.

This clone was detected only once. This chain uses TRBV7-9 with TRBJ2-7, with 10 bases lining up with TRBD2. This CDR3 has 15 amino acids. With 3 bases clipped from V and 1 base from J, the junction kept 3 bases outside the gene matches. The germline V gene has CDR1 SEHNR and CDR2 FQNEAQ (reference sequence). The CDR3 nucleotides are TGTGCCAGCAGCTTCCCTAGCGGGGGATCCTACGAGCAGTACTTC. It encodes CASSFPSGGSYEQYF.

CDR3 sequence: CASSFLGEETQYF. The CDR3 nucleotides are TGTGCCAGCAGTTTTCTAGGGGAGGAGACCCAGTACTTC. This sequence joins TRBV28 and TRBJ2-5; D might be TRBD1 or TRBD2, each matching 5 bases. Germline V gene data show CDR1 as MDHEN and CDR2 as SYDVKM. CDR3 length: 13 amino acids. V shed 3 bases and J shed 5 bases, with 10 bases lying between them.

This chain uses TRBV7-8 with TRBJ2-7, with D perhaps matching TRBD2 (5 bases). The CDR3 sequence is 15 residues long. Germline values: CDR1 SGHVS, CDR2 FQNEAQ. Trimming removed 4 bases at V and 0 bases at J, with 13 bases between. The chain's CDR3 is CASSYSLGSSYEQYF. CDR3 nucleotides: TGTGCCAGCAGCTATTCACTAGGTAGCTCCTACGAGCAGTACTTC.

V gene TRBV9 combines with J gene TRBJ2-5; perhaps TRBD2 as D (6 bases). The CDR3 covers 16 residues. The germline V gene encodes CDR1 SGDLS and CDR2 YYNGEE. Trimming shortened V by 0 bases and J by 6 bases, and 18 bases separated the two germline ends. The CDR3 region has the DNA TGTGCCAGCAGCGTAGGAGGAGGGGCTTCGAAAAAGACCCAGTACTTC. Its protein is CASSVGGGASKKTQYF.

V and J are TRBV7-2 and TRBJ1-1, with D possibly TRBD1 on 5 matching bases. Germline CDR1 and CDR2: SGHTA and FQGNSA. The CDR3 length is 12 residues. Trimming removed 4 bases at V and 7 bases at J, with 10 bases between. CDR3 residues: CASSSQGIEAFF. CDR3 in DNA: TGTGCCAGCAGCTCGCAGGGTATTGAAGCTTTCTTT.

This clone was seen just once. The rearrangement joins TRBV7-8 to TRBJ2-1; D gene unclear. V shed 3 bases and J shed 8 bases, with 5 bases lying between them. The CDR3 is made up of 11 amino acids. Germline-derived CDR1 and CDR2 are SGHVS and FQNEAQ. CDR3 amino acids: CASSFTDEQFF. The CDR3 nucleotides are TGTGCCAGCAGCTTTACGGATGAGCAGTTCTTC. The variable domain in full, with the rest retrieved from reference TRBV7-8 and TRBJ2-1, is GAGVSQSPRYKVAKRGQDVALRCDPISGHVSLFWYQQALGQGPEFLTYFQNEAQLDKSGLPSDRFFAERPEGSVSTLKIQRTQQEDSAVYLCASSFTDEQFFGPGTRLTVL.

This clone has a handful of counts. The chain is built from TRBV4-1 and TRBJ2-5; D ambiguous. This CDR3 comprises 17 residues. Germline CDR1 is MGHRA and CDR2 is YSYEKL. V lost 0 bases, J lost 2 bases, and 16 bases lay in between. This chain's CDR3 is CASSQDNIGTGQETQYF. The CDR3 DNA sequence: TGCGCCAGCAGCCAAGATAATATTGGCACCGGACAAGAGACCCAGTACTTC.

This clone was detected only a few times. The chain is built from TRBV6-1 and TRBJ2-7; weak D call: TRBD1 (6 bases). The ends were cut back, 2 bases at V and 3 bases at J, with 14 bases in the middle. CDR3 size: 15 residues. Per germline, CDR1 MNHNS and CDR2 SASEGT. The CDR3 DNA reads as TGTGCCAGCAGTGAAAACAGGGATGCGGGCTACGAGCAGTACTTC. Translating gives CASSENRDAGYEQYF.

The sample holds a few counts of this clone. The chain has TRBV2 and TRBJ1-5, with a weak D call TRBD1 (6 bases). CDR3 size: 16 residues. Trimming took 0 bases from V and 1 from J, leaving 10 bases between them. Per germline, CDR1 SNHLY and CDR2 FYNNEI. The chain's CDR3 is CASSEALGTSNQPQHF. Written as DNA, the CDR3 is TGTGCCAGCAGTGAAGCGCTAGGGACAAGCAATCAGCCCCAGCATTTT. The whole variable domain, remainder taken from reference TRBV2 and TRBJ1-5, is EPEVTQTPSHQVTQMGQEVILRCVPISNHLYFYWYRQILGQKVEFLVSFYNNEISEKSEIFDDQFSVERPDGSNFTLKIRSTKLEDSAMYFCASSEALGTSNQPQHFGDGTRLSIL.

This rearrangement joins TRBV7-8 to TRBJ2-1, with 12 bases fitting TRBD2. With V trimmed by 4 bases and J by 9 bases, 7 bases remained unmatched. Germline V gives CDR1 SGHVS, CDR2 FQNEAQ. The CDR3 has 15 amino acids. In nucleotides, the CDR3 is TGTGCCAGCAGCTACCTAGCGGGAGGGCGTCCTGAGCAGTTCTTC. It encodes CASSYLAGGRPEQFF.

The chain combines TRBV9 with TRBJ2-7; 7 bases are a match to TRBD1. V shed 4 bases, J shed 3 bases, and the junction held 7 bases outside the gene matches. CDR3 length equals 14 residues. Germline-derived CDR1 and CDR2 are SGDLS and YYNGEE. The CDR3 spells CASSSRTGGYEQYF. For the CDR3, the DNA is TGTGCCAGCAGCTCTAGGACAGGTGGCTACGAGCAGTACTTC.

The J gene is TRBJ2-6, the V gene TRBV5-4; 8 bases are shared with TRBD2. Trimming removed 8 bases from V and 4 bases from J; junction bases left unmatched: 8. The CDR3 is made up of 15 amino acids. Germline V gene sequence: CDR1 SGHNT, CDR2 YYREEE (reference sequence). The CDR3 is CASPAGGAGANVLTF. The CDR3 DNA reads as TGTGCCAGTCCCGCCGGGGGGGCGGGGGCCAACGTCCTGACTTTC.

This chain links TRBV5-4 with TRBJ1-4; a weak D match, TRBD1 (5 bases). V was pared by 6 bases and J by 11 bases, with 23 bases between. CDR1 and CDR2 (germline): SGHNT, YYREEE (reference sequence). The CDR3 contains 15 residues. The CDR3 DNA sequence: TGTGCCAGCACCGCGCGAGGGAAGGGACGAGAGAAACTGTTTTTT. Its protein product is CASTARGKGREKLFF.

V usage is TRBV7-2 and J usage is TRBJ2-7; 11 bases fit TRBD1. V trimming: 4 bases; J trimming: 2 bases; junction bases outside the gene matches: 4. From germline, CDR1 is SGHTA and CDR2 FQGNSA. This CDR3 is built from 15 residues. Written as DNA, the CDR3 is TGTGCCAGCAGCTGGATGGGACAGGGGGCCTACGAGCAGTACTTC. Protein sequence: CASSWMGQGAYEQYF.

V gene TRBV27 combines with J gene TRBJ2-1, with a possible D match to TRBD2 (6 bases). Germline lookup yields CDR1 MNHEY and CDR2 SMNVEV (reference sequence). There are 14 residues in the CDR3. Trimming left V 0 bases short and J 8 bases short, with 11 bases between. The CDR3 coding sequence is TGTGCCAGCAGTTTATCCGGGAGAGTCTATGAGCAGTTCTTC. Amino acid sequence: CASSLSGRVYEQFF.

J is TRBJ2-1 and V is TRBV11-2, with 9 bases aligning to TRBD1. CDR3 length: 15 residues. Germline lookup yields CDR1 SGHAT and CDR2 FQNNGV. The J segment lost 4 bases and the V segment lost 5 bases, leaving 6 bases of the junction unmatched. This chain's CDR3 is CASSNRGQGYNEQFF. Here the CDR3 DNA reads TGTGCCAGCAGCAACCGAGGACAGGGGTACAATGAGCAGTTCTTC.

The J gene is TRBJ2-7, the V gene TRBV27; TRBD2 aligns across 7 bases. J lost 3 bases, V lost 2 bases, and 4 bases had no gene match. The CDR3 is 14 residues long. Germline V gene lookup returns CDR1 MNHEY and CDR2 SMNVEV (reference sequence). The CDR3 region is CASSLGSGHYEQYF. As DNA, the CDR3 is TGTGCCAGCAGTTTAGGTAGCGGGCACTACGAGCAGTACTTC.

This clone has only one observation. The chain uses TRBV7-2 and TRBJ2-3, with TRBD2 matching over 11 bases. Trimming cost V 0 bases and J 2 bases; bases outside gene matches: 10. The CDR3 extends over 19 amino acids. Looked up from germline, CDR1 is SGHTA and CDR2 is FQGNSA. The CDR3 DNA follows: TGTGCCAGCAGCTTAGCGCGGCTAGCGGGAGGCGTTGACACAGATACGCAGTATTTT. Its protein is CASSLARLAGGVDTDTQYF.

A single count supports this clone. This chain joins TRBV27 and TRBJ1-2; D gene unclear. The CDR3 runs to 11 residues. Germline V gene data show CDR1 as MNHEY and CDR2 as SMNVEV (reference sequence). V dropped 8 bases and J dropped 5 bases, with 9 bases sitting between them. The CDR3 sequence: CASGSGYGYTF. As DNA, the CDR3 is TGTGCCAGCGGGTCTGGGTATGGCTACACCTTC.

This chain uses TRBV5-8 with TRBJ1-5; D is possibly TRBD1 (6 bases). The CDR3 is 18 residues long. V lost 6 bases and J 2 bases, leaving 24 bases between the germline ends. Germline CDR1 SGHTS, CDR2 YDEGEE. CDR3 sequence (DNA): TGTGCCAGCACCGCCTTAACCACCCAGGGGCATCGCAATCAGCCCCAGCATTTT. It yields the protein CASTALTTQGHRNQPQHF.

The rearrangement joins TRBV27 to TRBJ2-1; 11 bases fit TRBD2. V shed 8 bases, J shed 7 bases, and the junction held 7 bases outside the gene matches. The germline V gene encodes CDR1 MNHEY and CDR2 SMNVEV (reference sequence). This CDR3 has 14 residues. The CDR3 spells CASQLAGVWNEQFF. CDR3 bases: TGTGCCAGCCAACTAGCGGGAGTCTGGAATGAGCAGTTCTTC.

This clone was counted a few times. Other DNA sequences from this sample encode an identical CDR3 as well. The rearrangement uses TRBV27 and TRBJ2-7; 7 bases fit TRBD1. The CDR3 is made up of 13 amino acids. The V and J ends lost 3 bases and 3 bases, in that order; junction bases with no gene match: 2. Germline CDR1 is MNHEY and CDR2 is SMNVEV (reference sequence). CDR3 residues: CASSLAGGYEQYF. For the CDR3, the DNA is TGTGCCAGCAGTTTGGCAGGGGGCTACGAGCAGTACTTC.

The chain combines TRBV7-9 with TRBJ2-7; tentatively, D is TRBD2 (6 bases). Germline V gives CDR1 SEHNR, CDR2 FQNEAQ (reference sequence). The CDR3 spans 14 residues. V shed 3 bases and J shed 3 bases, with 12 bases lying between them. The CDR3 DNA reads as TGTGCCAGCAGCTTCGGGGGATTAGGCTACGAGCAGTACTTC. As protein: CASSFGGLGYEQYF.